Below are 31 T cell receptor beta chains sequenced from a single sample in a study of response to subunit inactivated influenza vaccine (dated by TCRdb to 2017 to 2018). Library method: RT-PCR. The sequencer was an Illumina HiSeq 2500. TCRdb reran the public reads through fastp at Q25 and MiXCR, keeping productive beta chains. When rows share a CDR3 protein, they turn into one entry using the most common DNA and genes. The sample data list around 650,000 distinct CDR3 sequences, and around 14% of these were observed just once. Roughly 11% of the sample goes to the ten largest clones. Material: PBMCs from blood, obtained 11 to 12 days after vaccination. The receptor set was obtained from a man aged 45 to 65 who received an inactivated influenza vaccine. Donor details come from another sample of the same person, matched by shared clones.

The chain links TRBV7-2 to TRBJ2-1; 7 bases align to TRBD2. The CDR3 has 17 amino acids. In germline, CDR1 is SGHTA, CDR2 FQGNSA. The J segment lost 2 bases and the V segment lost 7 bases, leaving 14 bases of the junction unmatched. The CDR3 coding sequence is TGTGCCAGCAACCCTAAGAGGAGGGAGGGACCCTACAATGAGCAGTTCTTC. Protein sequence: CASNPKRREGPYNEQFF.

The V call is TRBV5-8, the J call TRBJ1-5; D gene uncertain. Trimming took off 4 bases at V and 9 bases at J, with 14 bases between the two ends. Germline loops: CDR1 SGHTS, CDR2 YDEGEE. There are 13 residues in the CDR3. The CDR3 bases are TGTGCCAGCAGCCTGCTTAGGATCGCGCCCCAGCATTTT. This sequence encodes CASSLLRIAPQHF.

The V call is TRBV20-1, the J call TRBJ1-5; the match to TRBD1 covers 10 bases. The CDR3 has 16 residues. Germline loops: CDR1 DFQATT, CDR2 SNEGSKA (reference sequence). V lost 1 base, J lost 4 bases, and 7 bases stayed unmatched. The chain's CDR3 is CSARGWDRGRNQPQHF. The CDR3 DNA reads as TGCAGTGCTAGAGGTTGGGACAGGGGTCGGAATCAGCCCCAGCATTTT.

This clonotype was found a few times. The chain carries TRBV11-2 and TRBJ1-5, with unresolved D. CDR1 is SGHAT, CDR2 FQNNGV, per germline. V lost 1 base and J lost 3, with 4 bases in between. The CDR3 contains 13 residues. This CDR3 is CASSLAYNQPQHF. In nucleotides, the CDR3 is TGTGCCAGCAGCTTAGCCTACAATCAGCCCCAGCATTTT.

The rearrangement uses TRBV7-9 and TRBJ2-7, with a weak D call TRBD2 (5 bases). Germline V lookup: CDR1 SEHNR, CDR2 FQNEAQ (reference sequence). The CDR3 loop spans 13 amino acids. V lost 5 bases and J 3 bases, leaving 11 bases between the germline ends. As DNA, the CDR3 is TGTGCCAGCAGCCCCTTCGGGAACTACGAGCAGTACTTC. It yields the protein CASSPFGNYEQYF.

The chain joins TRBV29-1 to TRBJ2-1; maybe TRBD2 (6 bases). The CDR3 consists of 12 residues. Germline CDR1 SQVTM, CDR2 ANQGSEA. This chain's CDR3 is CSMGTGYNEQFF. The CDR3 DNA is TGCAGTATGGGGACTGGGTACAATGAGCAGTTCTTC.

This clonotype was observed a few times. The genes are TRBV7-2 and TRBJ1-4, with TRBD1 identical over 7 bases. The length of the CDR3 is 15 residues. With V trimmed by 0 bases and J by 5 bases, 3 bases remained unmatched. Germline V gives CDR1 SGHTA, CDR2 FQGNSA. The CDR3 bases are TGTGCCAGCAGCTTAGCTAGGGGGCGAAATGAAAAACTGTTTTTT. This gives the protein CASSLARGRNEKLFF.

The V call is TRBV18, the J call TRBJ2-6; 10 nucleotides align to TRBD1. CDR3 length: 19 residues. Germline CDR1 and CDR2: KGHSH and LQKENI. V dropped 4 bases and J dropped 4; count of bases not matched to a gene: 13. The CDR3 sequence is CASSLTTGGKSSGANVLTF. The CDR3 DNA reads as TGTGCCAGCTCACTGACGACAGGGGGCAAATCATCCGGGGCCAACGTCCTGACTTTC.

In its sample, this clonotype was seen a few times. The chain uses TRBV2 and TRBJ2-7; D not certain. The CDR3 sequence is 12 residues long. The germline V gene encodes CDR1 SNHLY and CDR2 FYNNEI. With 7 bases removed from V and 0 bases from J, the gap between germline ends came to 7 bases. In DNA, the CDR3 is TGTGCCAGCATCGTCAGCTCCTACGAGCAGTACTTC. Its translation is CASIVSSYEQYF.

The chain recombines TRBV7-9 with TRBJ2-5, with 9 bases aligning to TRBD1. This CDR3 is built from 15 residues. V dropped 3 bases and J dropped 3; count of bases not matched to a gene: 5. Per the germline V gene, CDR1 is SEHNR and CDR2 is FQNEAQ (reference sequence). The CDR3 region is CASSLGDREEETQYF. The CDR3 DNA follows: TGTGCCAGCAGCTTGGGGGACAGGGAGGAAGAGACCCAGTACTTC.

V gene TRBV20-1 combines with J gene TRBJ2-1; 7 nucleotides align to TRBD1. Losses at the gene ends were 5 bases for V and 0 bases for J; bases not matched to a gene: 7. Germline CDR1 DFQATT, CDR2 SNEGSKA (reference sequence). The CDR3 sequence is 15 residues long. CDR3 sequence (DNA): TGCAGTGCTGCCCTGACAGGGAGCTCCTACAATGAGCAGTTCTTC. The encoded protein is CSAALTGSSYNEQFF.

This clonotype was seen ten or more times. The chain is built from TRBV24-1 and TRBJ2-1; the D gene is possibly TRBD2 (5 bases). Germline CDR1 KGHDR, CDR2 SFDVKD. Trimming pared 7 bases from V and 3 bases from J, leaving 18 bases between. CDR3 size: 16 residues. CDR3 nucleotide sequence: TGTGCCACCAGCGACGCCCTACTCCGGGACTACAATGAGCAGTTCTTC. Encoded protein: CATSDALLRDYNEQFF.

This clonotype was counted only a few times. J is TRBJ2-5 and V is TRBV7-2; D unresolved. There are 14 residues in the CDR3. V was pared by 4 bases and J by 3 bases, with 12 bases between. The germline CDR1 and CDR2 sequences are SGHTA and FQGNSA. DNA of the CDR3: TGTGCCAGCAGCTCCGCCACTATGAAAGAGACCCAGTACTTC. Translation gives CASSSATMKETQYF. Using reference TRBV7-2 and TRBJ2-5 for the parts outside the CDR3, the full variable domain is GAGVSQSPSNKVTEKGKDVELRCDPISGHTALYWYRQSLGQGLEFLIYFQGNSAPDKSGLPSDRFSAERTGGSVSTLTIQRTQQEDSAVYLCASSSATMKETQYFGPGTRLLVL.

The rearrangement links TRBV7-2 to TRBJ2-1; 11 bases are shared with TRBD2. The CDR3 extends over 16 amino acids. V lost 5 bases, J lost 3 bases, and 6 bases stayed unmatched. Per the germline V gene, CDR1 is SGHTA and CDR2 is FQGNSA. In nucleotides, the CDR3 is TGTGCCAGCAGCCCTAGCGGGAGGTTTTACTACAATGAGCAGTTCTTC. Translated, it gives CASSPSGRFYYNEQFF. The full variable domain, with the rest looked up from reference TRBV7-2 and TRBJ2-1, is GAGVSQSPSNKVTEKGKDVELRCDPISGHTALYWYRQSLGQGLEFLIYFQGNSAPDKSGLPSDRFSAERTGGSVSTLTIQRTQQEDSAVYLCASSPSGRFYYNEQFFGPGTRLTVL.

This clonotype was detected only a few times. J is TRBJ2-5 and V is TRBV5-6; TRBD2 is a possible D gene (6 bases). Germline values: CDR1 SGHDT, CDR2 YYEEEE. V shed 1 base and J shed 0 bases, with 10 bases lying between them. The CDR3 is made up of 15 amino acids. CDR3 bases: TGTGCCAGCAGCTTGTCGGACTATGACCAAGAGACCCAGTACTTC. It yields the protein CASSLSDYDQETQYF.

V and J are TRBV10-2 and TRBJ2-7; D might be TRBD1 or TRBD2, each matching 6 bases. The CDR3 is 10 amino acids. The V gene lost 8 bases and the J gene lost 6 bases, with 8 bases spanning the gap. Germline CDR1 is WSHSY and CDR2 is SAAADI. CDR3 bases: TGCGCCAGCGGGGGGCTCGAGCAGTACTTC. Protein product: CASGGLEQYF.

This clonotype was seen many times. V is TRBV5-1 and J is TRBJ1-6; D not resolved. In germline, CDR1 is SGHRS, CDR2 YFSETQ. This CDR3 is 12 amino acids long. V lost 3 bases to trimming and J lost 9 bases, with 7 bases between them. CDR3 nucleotide sequence: TGCGCCAGCAGCTCCCCCGGTTCACCCCTCCACTTT. This encodes CASSSPGSPLHF. Full variable domain (missing parts from reference TRBV5-1 and TRBJ1-6): KAGVTQTPRYLIKTRGQQVTLSCSPISGHRSVSWYQQTPGQGLQFLFEYFSETQRNKGNFPGRFSGRQFSNSRSEMNVSTLELGDSALYLCASSSPGSPLHFGNGTRLTVT.

Written as DNA, the CDR3 is TGTGCCAGCAGTCGTAACCCCACGACAGGGGGCCACGAGCAGTACTTC. Its protein is CASSRNPTTGGHEQYF. The V call is TRBV6-1, the J call TRBJ2-7; TRBD1 matches 10 bases. Per the germline V gene, CDR1 is MNHNS and CDR2 is SASEGT. This CDR3 has 16 amino acids. With 5 bases clipped from V and 5 bases from J, the junction kept 12 bases outside the gene matches.

This clonotype has just a few counts. This chain connects TRBV12-3 or TRBV12-4 to TRBJ1-1, with 8 bases aligning to TRBD1. The CDR3 contains 15 residues. V lost 5 bases, J lost 0 bases, and 5 bases stayed unmatched. CDR3 DNA sequence: TGTGCCAGCAGTGCGACAGGGGTCCTGAACACTGAAGCTTTCTTT. As protein: CASSATGVLNTEAFF.

V and J are TRBV28 and TRBJ2-1, with TRBD2 identical over 7 bases. This CDR3 is 17 amino acids long. V shed 3 bases and J 6 bases; nucleotides not matched to a gene: 14. Germline V lookup: CDR1 MDHEN, CDR2 SYDVKM. The CDR3 region is CASSLPPWSSGRNEQFF. Written as DNA, the CDR3 is TGTGCCAGCAGTTTGCCCCCTTGGTCTAGCGGCCGCAATGAGCAGTTCTTC.

This clonotype was seen a handful of times. The gene calls are TRBV29-1 and TRBJ2-1; TRBD1 is a possible D gene (6 bases). The CDR3 length is 13 residues. V shed 3 bases and J shed 5 bases, with 11 bases lying between them. The V gene's germline CDR1 is SQVTM and CDR2 ANQGSEA. CDR3 amino acids: CSVDRGLNNEQFF. The CDR3 coding sequence is TGCAGCGTTGACAGGGGCTTAAACAATGAGCAGTTCTTC.

The chain carries TRBV6-2 or TRBV6-3 and TRBJ1-5, with D possibly matching TRBD1 (5 bases). The CDR3 has 16 amino acids. Germline CDR1 MNHEY, CDR2 SVGEGT. V lost 6 bases to trimming and J lost 1 base, with 16 bases between them. This chain's CDR3 is CASRSTGTVSNQPQHF. CDR3 bases: TGTGCCAGCAGAAGCACCGGGACGGTGAGCAATCAGCCCCAGCATTTT.

The J gene is TRBJ1-5, the V gene TRBV7-9, with TRBD1 matching over 11 bases. The V segment lost 5 bases and the J segment 0 bases; nucleotides outside the gene matches: 6. The germline gives CDR1 SEHNR, CDR2 FQNEAQ (reference sequence). The CDR3 totals 17 residues. The CDR3: CASSPGQGDNSNQPQHF. The CDR3 DNA follows: TGTGCCAGCAGCCCGGGACAGGGGGACAATAGCAATCAGCCCCAGCATTTT.

This clonotype has more than one count but fewer than ten. This CDR3 reads CRPTGGGTEAFF. CDR3 DNA: TGCAGACCAACAGGGGGGGGCACTGAAGCTTTCTTT. The rearrangement joins TRBV20-1 to TRBJ1-1; 8 bases match TRBD1. Germline-derived CDR1 and CDR2 are DFQATT and SNEGSKA (reference sequence). This CDR3 is 12 amino acids long.

This clonotype was observed many times. This sequence joins TRBV7-9 and TRBJ1-5, with unresolved D. V was trimmed by 3 bases and J by 7 bases, leaving 7 bases between them. The CDR3 sequence is 12 residues long. Germline CDR1 SEHNR, CDR2 FQNEAQ (reference sequence). CDR3 sequence: CASSFPGQPQHF. The CDR3 nucleotides are TGTGCCAGCAGCTTCCCGGGCCAGCCCCAGCATTTT.

This rearrangement joins TRBV10-3 to TRBJ2-7; D possibly corresponds to TRBD1 (5 bases). This CDR3 has 14 residues. Germline values: CDR1 ENHRY, CDR2 SYGVKD. V dropped 4 bases and J dropped 0 bases, with 10 bases sitting between them. CDR3 DNA sequence: TGTGCCATCAGTGCAGGACACGGCTCCTACGAGCAGTACTTC. Its protein is CAISAGHGSYEQYF.

The V gene is TRBV7-9, the J gene TRBJ2-5; possibly TRBD1 for D (6 bases). CDR1 and CDR2 (germline): SEHNR, FQNEAQ (reference sequence). The germline V and J ends were trimmed by 1 base and 5 bases, with 14 bases remaining between them. There are 15 residues in the CDR3. Written as DNA, the CDR3 is TGTGCCAGCAGCTTAGGCGAGCCAGGGGTGGAGACCCAGTACTTC. This sequence encodes CASSLGEPGVETQYF.

This clonotype was recorded many times. The rearrangement joins TRBV6-2 or TRBV6-3 to TRBJ2-7; 7 nucleotides agree with TRBD1. After removal of 2 bases from V and 4 bases from J, the junction contained 5 bases not matched to a gene. Germline V CDR1 and CDR2: MNHEY, SVGEGT. The CDR3 is made up of 14 amino acids. CDR3 region: CASSYPGTVYEQYF. In DNA form, the CDR3 reads TGTGCCAGCAGTTACCCCGGGACAGTATACGAGCAGTACTTC.

The genes are TRBV5-5 and TRBJ2-1, with unresolved D. Germline CDR1 is SGHKS and CDR2 is YYEKEE (reference sequence). V gave up 0 bases and J gave up 1 base, with 8 bases separating them. The CDR3 totals 15 residues. The CDR3 coding sequence is TGTGCCAGCAGCTTGGGACGGCAGTCCTACAATGAGCAGTTCTTC. Translated: CASSLGRQSYNEQFF. The full variable domain, in which reference TRBV5-5 and TRBJ2-1 provide the parts outside the CDR3, is DAGVTQSPTHLIKTRGQQVTLRCSPISGHKSVSWYQQVLGQGPQFIFQYYEKEERGRGNFPDRFSARQFPNYSSELNVNALLLGDSALYLCASSLGRQSYNEQFFGPGTRLTVL.

As DNA, the CDR3 is TGTGCCAGCAGCTTTCAGGGGACGAACACTGAAGCTTTCTTT. Amino acid sequence: CASSFQGTNTEAFF. The gene calls are TRBV7-2 and TRBJ1-1; perhaps TRBD1 as D (6 bases). With 3 bases removed from V and 1 base from J, the gap between germline ends came to 9 bases. Germline CDR1 and CDR2: SGHTA and FQGNSA. This CDR3 is built from 14 residues.

This chain connects TRBV25-1 to TRBJ2-3; 9 bases align to TRBD1. The CDR3 is 19 amino acids. The J segment lost 2 bases and the V segment lost 0 bases, leaving 12 bases of the junction unmatched. Looked up from germline, CDR1 is MGHDK and CDR2 is SYGVNS. The CDR3 DNA reads as TGTGCCAGCAGTGAATACCCGACAGGGGGATTAGCTCTCACAGATACGCAGTATTTT. Its protein is CASSEYPTGGLALTDTQYF.